This T cell receptor (beta chain) derives from a study of beta chain features in type 1 diabetes. Germline V gene lookup returns CDR1 SQVTM and CDR2 ANQGSEA. This CDR3 is 13 amino acids long. V shed 5 bases, J shed 5 bases, and the junction held 5 bases outside the gene matches. In its sample, this clone was seen a few times. The investigators reverse transcribed all of the isolated RNA, so they sequenced expressed TCRB transcripts. Here immunoSEQ multiplex PCR was the method, and the copy in TCRdb shows in-frame clones only, minus some. The repertoire holds more than 300,000 clones, with roughly 8% as singletons.

The J gene is TRBJ2-3, the V gene TRBV29-1; TRBD2 aligns across 9 bases. The sequencing sample was made of central memory CD4+ T cells from blood. This clonotype originated in a woman between 18 and 30 years old in good health. The CDR3 here is CSVLGAGGDTQYF. The CDR3 DNA follows: TGCAGCGTTTTAGGAGCGGGAGGAGATACGCAGTATTTT.